This TCR beta chain comes out of a study of human T cells and chemical hapten exposure. The wider study: An area of 2 cm by 1.5 to 2.5 cm on upper inner arm skin received 2% DPC for sensitization.

Germline loops: CDR1 SQVTM, CDR2 ANQGSEA. The CDR3 totals 10 residues. V shed 7 bases and J shed 13 bases, with 14 bases lying between them. Time point described: patch test 2, 6 weeks after DPC sensitization. Treatment here: therapeutic diphenylcyclopropenone sensitization with weekly scalp DPC. This clonotype showed up just a few times. TCRdb re-called the RACE reads with MiXCR, one entry per CDR3 protein. The sample yields over 70,000 distinct CDR3 sequences, approximately 10% seen once. The chain joins TRBV29-1 to TRBJ2-1; a weak D match, TRBD1 (6 bases). The sample consisted of whole blood, taken in connection with sensitization to the hapten diphenylcyclopropenone (DPC). The sequence was obtained from a young man with alopecia areata. Some clones in this sample may be carry-over from other donors' samples. The CDR3 sequence is CSDDQGLQFF. CDR3 bases: TGCAGCGACGACCAGGGGTTACAGTTCTTC.